In this sample, the clone carrying this TCR beta chain turned up a few times. According to the study, genomic DNA was the template for TCR beta VDJ and CDR3 profiling. One entry per CDR3 protein results from TCRdb running MiXCR on the reads. The profile shows about 180,000 distinct CDR3 sequences, roughly 50% of them singletons. Individuals selected for sequencing had exhibited CD8+CD57+ cell expansion on flow cytometry. The data belong to a study of CD8+CD57+ T cells in acquired aplastic anemia. The sample consisted of sorted CD4+, CD8+, or CD8+CD57+ T cells (not recorded which) from PBMCs. This TCR derives from a human donor with aplastic anemia.

CDR3 DNA: TGTGCCAGCAGCCCCCCGGCTGGTCACACTGAAGCTTTCTTT. It is translated as CASSPPAGHTEAFF. The chain has TRBV11-2 and TRBJ1-1; D not certain. This CDR3 region has 14 residues. The V and J ends lost 5 bases and 3 bases respectively, with 13 bases between them. Looked up from germline, CDR1 is SGHAT and CDR2 is FQNNGV.